This is a list of T cell receptor beta chains from one sample in a study of CD8 T cells in ankylosing spondylitis. TCRdb independently ran MiXCR on the 5' RACE reads; one entry per CDR3 protein. This table has under 300,000 distinct CDR3 sequences, around 10% appearing once. Sequenced material: blood, either unsorted or a sorted T cell fraction (not recorded which). The receptors originated from a male donor with ankylosing spondylitis or in good health (not recorded which). CDR3s include the opening cysteine and the closing phenylalanine or tryptophan. Each record gives: V gene, D gene, clone size, J gene, CDR3 protein, CDR3 DNA. The D gene is left open where the match is weak. The size entry is marked missing in some rows and otherwise reads once, few, many or a size class.

TRBV5-1	NA	few	TRBJ1-1	CASSLIQARNTEAFF	TGCGCCAGCAGCTTGATTCAGGCGAGGAACACTGAAGCTTTCTTT
TRBV28	TRBD1	few	TRBJ2-7	CASSGPGQGSYEQYF	TGTGCCAGCAGTGGACCGGGACAGGGGTCCTACGAGCAGTACTTC
TRBV5-5	NA	NA	TRBJ2-7	CASHPGAHEQYF	TGTGCCAGCCATCCGGGGGCCCACGAGCAGTACTTC
TRBV6-2/TRBV6-3	NA	NA	TRBJ2-6	CASSPLSNSGANVLTF	TGTGCCAGCAGCCCCCTGAGTAACTCTGGGGCCAACGTCCTGACTTTC
TRBV5-1	NA	many	TRBJ1-4	CASSFTFNEKLFF	TGCGCCAGCAGCTTTACATTTAATGAAAAACTGTTTTTT
TRBV20-1	NA	many	TRBJ1-2	CSARDTEVTLYGYTF	TGCAGTGCTAGAGATACCGAGGTGACTCTCTATGGCTACACCTTC
TRBV2	NA	NA	TRBJ2-7	CASSTGSPQGQYF	TGTGCCAGCAGTACAGGGTCCCCTCAGGGGCAGTACTTC
TRBV3-1	NA	few	TRBJ2-7	CASSQTDPDYEQYF	TGTGCCAGCAGCCAAACCGACCCTGACTACGAGCAGTACTTC
TRBV3-1	NA	NA	TRBJ2-1	CASSQAPRIYSYNEQFF	TGTGCCAGCAGCCAAGCGCCGCGGATTTACTCCTACAATGAGCAGTTCTTC
TRBV12-3/TRBV12-4	NA	NA	TRBJ2-1	CASSLTTDYNEQFF	TGTGCCAGCAGTCTCACGACAGACTACAATGAGCAGTTCTTC
TRBV2	TRBD2	NA	TRBJ2-1	CASSVLGGVYNEQFF	TGTGCCAGCAGTGTCCTGGGGGGGGTTTACAATGAGCAGTTCTTC
TRBV3-1	NA	few	TRBJ2-6	CASSQRRGDRLSGANVLTF	TGTGCCAGCAGCCAAAGACGGGGGGACAGGCTTTCTGGGGCCAACGTCCTGACTTTC
TRBV20-1	TRBD1	NA	TRBJ2-3	CSARGITDREDTQYF	TGCAGTGCTAGAGGTATAACTGACAGGGAGGATACGCAGTATTTT
TRBV2	TRBD2	NA	TRBJ2-2	CAIQAGGTNTGELFF	TGTGCCATACAAGCGGGGGGGACGAACACCGGGGAGCTGTTTTTT
TRBV18	TRBD1	few	TRBJ2-2	CASSPNRDRLTNTGELFF	TGTGCCAGCTCACCAAACCGGGACAGACTAACGAACACCGGGGAGCTGTTTTTT
TRBV6-5	NA	NA	TRBJ2-7	CTSSYSKGGEQYF	TGTACCAGCAGTTACTCGAAGGGCGGCGAGCAGTACTTC
TRBV20-1	TRBD2	many	TRBJ2-3	CSAAGASDTQYF	TGCAGTGCCGCGGGAGCTTCCGATACGCAGTATTTT